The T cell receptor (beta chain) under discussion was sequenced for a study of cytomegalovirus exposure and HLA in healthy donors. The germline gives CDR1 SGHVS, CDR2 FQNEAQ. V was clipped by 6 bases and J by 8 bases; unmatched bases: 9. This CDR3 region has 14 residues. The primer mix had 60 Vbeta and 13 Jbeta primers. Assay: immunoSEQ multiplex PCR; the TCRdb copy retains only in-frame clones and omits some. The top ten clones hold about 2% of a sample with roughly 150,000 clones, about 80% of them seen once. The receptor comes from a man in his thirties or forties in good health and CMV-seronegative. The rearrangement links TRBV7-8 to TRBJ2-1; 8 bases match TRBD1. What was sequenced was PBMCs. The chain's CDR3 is CASSIRTGWDEQFF. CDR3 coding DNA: TGTGCCAGCAGTATACGGACAGGGTGGGATGAGCAGTTCTTC.